A single sample gave rise to the 5 T cell receptor beta chains below, sequenced in a study of beta chain features in type 1 diabetes (dated by TCRdb to the late 2010s). The paper as a whole reports these results and caveats: In all four CD4+ subsets, TCRB CDR3 length was moderately but significantly shorter in type 1 diabetes patients.

Libraries came from the immunoSEQ multiplex PCR assay. The entire isolated RNA was reverse transcribed using the High Capacity cDNA Reverse Transcription Kit, and thus expressed TCRB transcripts were sequenced. This immuneACCESS table, as held by TCRdb, lists in-frame sequences with V and J called but not all clones. Of the missing ones, under half trace to an unresolved V gene in checked studies; the others have no known cause. In all, the sample holds fewer than 400,000 clones, and 7% to 10% of those were seen once. Clones ranked in the top ten supply about 1% of the sample. No antigen has been identified for these receptors. The specimen was central memory CD4+ T cells from blood. These receptor sequences come from a man aged 30 to 45 with type 1 diabetes.

This clone was counted only a few times. The V and J genes are TRBV6-5 and TRBJ1-3; unclear D gene. The CDR3 runs to 14 residues. The V end lost 2 bases, the J end lost 0 bases, and 5 bases lay between the germline ends. Germline CDR1 reads MNHEY; CDR2 reads SVGAGI. The CDR3 DNA follows: TGTGCCAGCAGTTACATGGTCTCTGGAAACACCATATATTTT. Translation gives CASSYMVSGNTIYF.

Ten or more counts support this clone. The rearrangement joins TRBV7-9 to TRBJ2-3, with TRBD1 matching 9 bases. This CDR3 has 14 residues. Germline V gene sequence: CDR1 SEHNR, CDR2 FQNEAQ (reference sequence). Losses at the gene ends were 1 base for V and 7 bases for J; bases not matched to a gene: 3. The CDR3 sequence: CASSLGQGGNTQYF. The CDR3 DNA reads as TGTGCCAGCAGCTTAGGACAGGGGGGGAATACGCAGTATTTT. Filled out from reference TRBV7-9 and TRBJ2-3, the complete variable domain reads DTGVSQNPRHKITKRGQNVTFRCDPISEHNRLYWYRQTLGQGPEFLTYFQNEAQLEKSRLLSDRFSAERPKGSFSTLEIQRTEQGDSAMYLCASSLGQGGNTQYFGPGTRLTVL.

This clone has just a few counts. V is TRBV5-1 and J is TRBJ2-3, with a tentative D call TRBD2 (5 bases). The V gene lost 6 bases and the J gene lost 4 bases, with 15 bases spanning the gap. This CDR3 spans 14 amino acids. CDR1 is SGHRS, CDR2 YFSETQ, per germline. CDR3 sequence (DNA): TGCGCCAGCAAAAGGTATAGCGATCCAGATACGCAGTATTTT. Its translation is CASKRYSDPDTQYF.

This clone was counted between two and nine times. The chain recombines TRBV18 with TRBJ1-6, with a possible D match to TRBD1 (5 bases). The CDR3 covers 15 residues. Looked up from germline, CDR1 is KGHSH and CDR2 is LQKENI. V was clipped by 3 bases and J by 7 bases, with 13 bases between them. CDR3 loop: CASSPTGGSNSPLHF. CDR3 bases: TGTGCCAGCTCACCGACGGGGGGGTCAAATTCACCCCTCCACTTT.

This clone was observed a few times. The V call is TRBV10-3, the J call TRBJ2-4; 9 bases align to TRBD1. The CDR3 length is 15 residues. The germline CDR1 and CDR2 sequences are ENHRY and SYGVKD. V shed 3 bases and J 7 bases; nucleotides not matched to a gene: 7. CDR3: CAISERDRENNIQYF. The CDR3 DNA reads as TGTGCCATCAGTGAACGGGACAGGGAAAATAACATTCAGTACTTC.